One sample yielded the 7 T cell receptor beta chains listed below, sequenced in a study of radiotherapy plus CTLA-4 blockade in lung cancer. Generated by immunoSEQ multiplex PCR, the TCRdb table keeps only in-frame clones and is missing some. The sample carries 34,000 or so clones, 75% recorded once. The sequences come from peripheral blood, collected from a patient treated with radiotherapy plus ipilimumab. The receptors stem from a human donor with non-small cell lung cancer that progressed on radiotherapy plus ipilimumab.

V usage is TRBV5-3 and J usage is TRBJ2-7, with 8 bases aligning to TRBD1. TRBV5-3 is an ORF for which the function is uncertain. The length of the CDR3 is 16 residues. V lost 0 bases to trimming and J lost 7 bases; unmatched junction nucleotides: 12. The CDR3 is CARSLASDRARREQYF. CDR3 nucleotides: TGTGCCAGAAGCTTGGCTTCGGACAGGGCCCGCCGAGAGCAGTACTTC.

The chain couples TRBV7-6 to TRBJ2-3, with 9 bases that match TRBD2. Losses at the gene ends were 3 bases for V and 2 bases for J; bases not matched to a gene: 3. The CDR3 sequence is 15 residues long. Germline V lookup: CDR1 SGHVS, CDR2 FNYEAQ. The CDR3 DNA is TGTGCCAGCAGCTTTGCGGGAGGGAACACAGATACGCAGTATTTT. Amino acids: CASSFAGGNTDTQYF. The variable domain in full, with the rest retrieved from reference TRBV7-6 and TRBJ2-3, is GAGVSQSPRYKVTKRGQDVALRCDPISGHVSLYWYRQALGQGPEFLTYFNYEAQQDKSGLPNDRFSAERPEGSISTLTIQRTEQRDSAMYRCASSFAGGNTDTQYFGPGTRLTVL.

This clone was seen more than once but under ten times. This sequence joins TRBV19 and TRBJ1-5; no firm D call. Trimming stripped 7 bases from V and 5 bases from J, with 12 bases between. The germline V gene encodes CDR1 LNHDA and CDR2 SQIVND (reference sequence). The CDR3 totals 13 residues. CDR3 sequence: CASKESGHQPQHF. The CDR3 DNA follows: TGTGCCAGTAAGGAGTCAGGTCATCAGCCCCAGCATTTT.

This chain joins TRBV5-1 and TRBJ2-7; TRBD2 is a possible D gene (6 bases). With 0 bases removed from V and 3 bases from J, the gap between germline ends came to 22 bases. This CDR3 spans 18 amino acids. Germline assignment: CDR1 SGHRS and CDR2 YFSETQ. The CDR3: CASSLVVGAGRGGYEQYF. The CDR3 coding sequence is TGCGCCAGCAGCTTGGTAGTCGGGGCAGGGCGGGGAGGCTACGAGCAGTACTTC.

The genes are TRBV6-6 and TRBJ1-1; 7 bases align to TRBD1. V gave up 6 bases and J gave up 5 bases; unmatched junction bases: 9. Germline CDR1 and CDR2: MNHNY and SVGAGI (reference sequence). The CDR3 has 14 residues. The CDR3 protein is CASRWTGGGTEAFF. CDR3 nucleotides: TGTGCCAGCAGATGGACAGGCGGAGGGACTGAAGCTTTCTTT.

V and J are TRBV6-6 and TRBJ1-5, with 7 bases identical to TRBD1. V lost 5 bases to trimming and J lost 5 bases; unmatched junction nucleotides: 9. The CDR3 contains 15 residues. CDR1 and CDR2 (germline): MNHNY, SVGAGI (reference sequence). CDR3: CASSGDSWGDQPQHF. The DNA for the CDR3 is TGTGCCAGCAGTGGGGACAGCTGGGGGGATCAGCCCCAGCATTTT.

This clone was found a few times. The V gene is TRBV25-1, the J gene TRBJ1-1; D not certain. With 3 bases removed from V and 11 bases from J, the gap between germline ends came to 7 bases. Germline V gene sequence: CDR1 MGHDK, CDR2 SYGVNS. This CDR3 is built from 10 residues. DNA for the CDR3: TGTGCCAGCAGTGACGACCCGGCTTTCTTT. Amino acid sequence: CASSDDPAFF.